This entry lists 12 T cell receptor beta chains sequenced from one sample in a study of CD8 T cells in ankylosing spondylitis. The study, taken as a whole, reports: A motif in TCR beta, a set of eight or nine highly homologous variants, appeared characteristic of ankylosing spondylitis blood.

The antigens for these receptors are not known. TCRdb independently ran MiXCR on the 5' RACE reads; one entry per CDR3 protein. The table has a few hundred thousand distinct CDR3 sequences, over 15% seen once; the top ten hold just over 1%. Sequenced input: blood, either unsorted or a sorted T cell fraction (not recorded which). Receptor source: a male donor with ankylosing spondylitis.

This clonotype was seen a few times. V and J are TRBV5-1 and TRBJ2-7, with 9 bases that match TRBD1. J was trimmed by 6 bases and V by 6 bases; bases with no gene match: 10. CDR3 length: 14 residues. Germline CDR1 is SGHRS and CDR2 is YFSETQ. CDR3 protein: CASNLEGQGGEQYF. For the CDR3, the DNA is TGCGCCAGCAACCTAGAGGGACAGGGAGGCGAGCAGTACTTC.

The V and J genes are TRBV28 and TRBJ2-7; 13 bases agree with TRBD2. Germline V CDR1 and CDR2: MDHEN, SYDVKM. The V segment lost 7 bases and the J segment 2 bases; nucleotides outside the gene matches: 8. The CDR3 consists of 16 residues. The CDR3 DNA sequence: TGTGCCAGCAATCGTATGGGGACTAGCGGGACCTACGAGCAGTACTTC. Amino acids: CASNRMGTSGTYEQYF.

This clonotype was counted at least ten times. The chain recombines TRBV20-1 with TRBJ2-7; the D is unclear. Germline CDR1 is DFQATT and CDR2 is SNEGSKA (reference sequence). The CDR3 is 18 amino acids. With 1 base removed from V and 0 bases from J, the gap between germline ends came to 22 bases. The CDR3, as DNA: TGCAGTGCTAGAGGTAGCTCAGAACGCCGGGCTAGCTCCTACGAGCAGTACTTC. As protein: CSARGSSERRASSYEQYF.

This chain uses TRBV2 with TRBJ2-1; a weak D match, TRBD2 (5 bases). Germline values: CDR1 SNHLY, CDR2 FYNNEI. The CDR3 runs 14 residues. Trimming removed 6 bases at V and 0 bases at J, with 9 bases between. The CDR3 nucleotides read TGTGCCAGCAGGGAGAGGGTCTCCTACAATGAGCAGTTCTTC. This gives the protein CASRERVSYNEQFF. Supplemented by reference TRBV2 and TRBJ2-1, the full variable domain reads EPEVTQTPSHQVTQMGQEVILRCVPISNHLYFYWYRQILGQKVEFLVSFYNNEISEKSEIFDDQFSVERPDGSNFTLKIRSTKLEDSAMYFCASRERVSYNEQFFGPGTRLTVL.

At least ten counts were recorded for this clonotype. The chain couples TRBV7-2 to TRBJ2-2; D is unresolved. The CDR3 extends over 13 amino acids. Trimming removed 5 bases from V and 5 bases from J, with 9 bases in between. Germline V gives CDR1 SGHTA, CDR2 FQGNSA. The CDR3, as DNA: TGTGCCAGCAGCCACAGCGTAACCGGGGAGCTGTTTTTT. It encodes CASSHSVTGELFF.

This clonotype turned up a few times. The chain couples TRBV3-1 to TRBJ2-5; TRBD1 matches at 7 bases. CDR3 length: 16 amino acids. J was trimmed by 2 bases and V by 0 bases; bases with no gene match: 6. CDR1 and CDR2 from the germline V gene are LGHDT and YNNKEL (reference sequence). CDR3 sequence reads: CASSQEGQLIQETQYF. CDR3 sequence (DNA): TGTGCCAGCAGCCAAGAGGGACAGCTCATTCAAGAGACCCAGTACTTC.

This clonotype appeared a few times. The chain couples TRBV2 to TRBJ2-5; D ambiguous. Germline V gives CDR1 SNHLY, CDR2 FYNNEI. Trimming shortened V by 6 bases and J by 5 bases, and 10 bases separated the two germline ends. The CDR3 extends over 12 amino acids. The CDR3 loop reads CASRSAWETQYF. As DNA, the CDR3 is TGTGCCAGCAGAAGCGCGTGGGAGACCCAGTACTTC. The full variable domain, its missing parts supplied by reference TRBV2 and TRBJ2-5, is EPEVTQTPSHQVTQMGQEVILRCVPISNHLYFYWYRQILGQKVEFLVSFYNNEISEKSEIFDDQFSVERPDGSNFTLKIRSTKLEDSAMYFCASRSAWETQYFGPGTRLLVL.

This clonotype showed up just a few times. The V call is TRBV29-1, the J call TRBJ1-2, with 9 positions matching TRBD1. V dropped 4 bases and J dropped 4; count of bases not matched to a gene: 10. Germline CDR1 is SQVTM and CDR2 is ANQGSEA. The CDR3 is made up of 15 amino acids. The CDR3: CSVAGQGNIPYGYTF. The CDR3 bases are TGCAGCGTTGCGGGACAGGGCAACATCCCCTATGGCTACACCTTC.

This clonotype was counted ten times or more. The DNA of the CDR3 is TGTGCCAGCAGTTTAACTAGCGGGGGGACCGGGGAGCTGTTTTTT. Its translation is CASSLTSGGTGELFF. The chain joins TRBV12-3 or TRBV12-4 to TRBJ2-2; 12 bases fit TRBD2. The junction had 0 bases not matched to a gene; V was cut back by 2 bases and J by 5 bases. The CDR3 is made up of 15 amino acids.

This clonotype turned up a few times. The CDR3 DNA reads as TGTGCCAGCAGCCGGGACAGGGGGAGCACAGATACGCAGTATTTT. This encodes CASSRDRGSTDTQYF. The V and J genes are TRBV12-3 or TRBV12-4 and TRBJ2-3; TRBD1 matches at 11 bases. The length of the CDR3 is 15 residues. Germline trimming cut 6 bases from V and 0 bases from J; bases unmatched to any gene: 2.

The chain carries TRBV11-2 and TRBJ2-1; D is unclear. The ends were cut back, 1 base at V and 0 bases at J, with 7 bases in the middle. The CDR3 has 15 amino acids. Germline assignment: CDR1 SGHAT and CDR2 FQNNGV. CDR3 nucleotide sequence: TGTGCCAGCAGCTTAGCCCGGCCCTCCTACAATGAGCAGTTCTTC. Its translation is CASSLARPSYNEQFF. Combining the CDR3 with reference TRBV11-2 and TRBJ2-1 gives the whole variable domain EAGVAQSPRYKIIEKRQSVAFWCNPISGHATLYWYQQILGQGPKLLIQFQNNGVVDDSQLPKDRFSAERLKGVDSTLKIQPAKLEDSAVYLCASSLARPSYNEQFFGPGTRLTVL.

The chain has TRBV5-6 and TRBJ1-4, with 11 positions matching TRBD1. With 4 bases clipped from V and 3 bases from J, the junction kept 8 bases outside the gene matches. Looked up from germline, CDR1 is SGHDT and CDR2 is YYEEEE. CDR3 size: 17 residues. CDR3 DNA: TGTGCCAGCAGCCCGGACAGGGGGCTGTCCGCTAATGAAAAACTGTTTTTT. Residues: CASSPDRGLSANEKLFF.